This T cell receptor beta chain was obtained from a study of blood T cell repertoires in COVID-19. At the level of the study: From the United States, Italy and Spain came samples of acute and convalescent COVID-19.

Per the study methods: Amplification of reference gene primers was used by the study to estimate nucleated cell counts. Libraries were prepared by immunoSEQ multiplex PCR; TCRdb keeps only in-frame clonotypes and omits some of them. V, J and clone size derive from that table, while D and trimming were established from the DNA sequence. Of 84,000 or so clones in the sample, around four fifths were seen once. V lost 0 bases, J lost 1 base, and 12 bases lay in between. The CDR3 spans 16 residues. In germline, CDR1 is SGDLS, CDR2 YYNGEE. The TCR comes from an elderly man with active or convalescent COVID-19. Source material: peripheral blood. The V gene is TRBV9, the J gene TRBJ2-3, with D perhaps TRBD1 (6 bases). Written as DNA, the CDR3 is TGTGCCAGCAGCGTAGTAGGGGGAAGTGGCACAGATACGCAGTATTTT. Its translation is CASSVVGGSGTDTQYF.